This TCR beta chain appears in the sequencing data of a study of cytomegalovirus exposure and HLA in healthy donors. General study results and limits: According to a later analysis, most TCR beta chains associated with CMV appeared HLA-restricted. CMV serostatus stood as the only immune exposure information on hand. TCR beta sequences reportedly predicted most subjects' HLA-A and HLA-B alleles accurately. TRBV6-2, TRBV6-3 and some other V segments were excluded as indistinguishable.

Worth noting for this clone: Its antigen is as yet unknown.

V was pared by 4 bases and J by 7 bases, with 4 bases of the junction left unmatched. This CDR3 is built from 16 residues. CDR1 is MDHEN and CDR2 is SYDVKM in the germline V gene. Amplification used 60 Vbeta primers and 13 Jbeta primers. TCRdb's table, derived via immunoSEQ multiplex PCR, lists solely in-frame clones and lacks some. This sample has some 100,000 clones, with around 74% found just once. The V and J genes are TRBV28 and TRBJ2-2; TRBD2 matches 15 bases. Source material: PBMCs. This TCR was sampled from a woman in her thirties or forties in good health and CMV-seronegative. The CDR3 region is CASSSWTSGRVGELFF. CDR3 bases: TGTGCCAGCAGTTCTTGGACTAGCGGGAGGGTCGGGGAGCTGTTTTTT. Filled out from reference TRBV28 and TRBJ2-2, the complete variable domain reads DVKVTQSSRYLVKRTGEKVFLECVQDMDHENMFWYRQDPGLGLRLIYFSYDVKMKEKGDIPEGYSVSREKKERFSLILESASTNQTSMYLCASSSWTSGRVGELFFGEGSRLTVL.